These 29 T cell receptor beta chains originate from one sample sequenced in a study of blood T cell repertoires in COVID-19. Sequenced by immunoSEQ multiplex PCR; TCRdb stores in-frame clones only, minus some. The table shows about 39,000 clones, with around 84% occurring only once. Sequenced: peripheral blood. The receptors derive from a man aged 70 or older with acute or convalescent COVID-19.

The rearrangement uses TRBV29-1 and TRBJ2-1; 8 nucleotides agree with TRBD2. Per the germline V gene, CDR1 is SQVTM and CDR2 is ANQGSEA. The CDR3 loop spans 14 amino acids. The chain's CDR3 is CSSTAGGRHNEQFF. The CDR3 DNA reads TGCTCCTCAACGGCGGGAGGTCGGCACAATGAGCAGTTCTTC.

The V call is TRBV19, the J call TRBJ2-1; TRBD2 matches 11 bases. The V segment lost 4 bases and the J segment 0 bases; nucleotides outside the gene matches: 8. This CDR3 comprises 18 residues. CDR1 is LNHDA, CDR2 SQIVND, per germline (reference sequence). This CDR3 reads CASSTTSGTWSSYNEQFF. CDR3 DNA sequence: TGTGCCAGTAGTACGACTAGCGGGACCTGGAGCTCCTACAATGAGCAGTTCTTC.

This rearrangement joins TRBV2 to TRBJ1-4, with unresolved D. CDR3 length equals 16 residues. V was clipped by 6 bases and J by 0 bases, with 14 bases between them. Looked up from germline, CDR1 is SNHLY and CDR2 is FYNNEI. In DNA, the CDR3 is TGTGCCAGCAGCTCAGTGGCAGATGCAACTAATGAAAAACTGTTTTTT. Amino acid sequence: CASSSVADATNEKLFF.

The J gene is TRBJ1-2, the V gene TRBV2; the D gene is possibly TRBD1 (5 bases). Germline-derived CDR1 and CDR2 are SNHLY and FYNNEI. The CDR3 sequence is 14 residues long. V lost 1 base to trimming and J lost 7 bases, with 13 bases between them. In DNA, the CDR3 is TGTGCCAGCAGTGAAGTAAGGGGTGGGGCTGGCTACACCTTC. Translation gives CASSEVRGGAGYTF.

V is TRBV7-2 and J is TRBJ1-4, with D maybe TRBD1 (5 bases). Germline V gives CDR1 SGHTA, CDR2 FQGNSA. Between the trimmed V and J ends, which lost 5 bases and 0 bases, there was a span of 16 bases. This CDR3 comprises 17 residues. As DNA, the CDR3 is TGTGCCAGCAGCGACGACAGCGACTCAGCAACTAATGAAAAACTGTTTTTT. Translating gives CASSDDSDSATNEKLFF.

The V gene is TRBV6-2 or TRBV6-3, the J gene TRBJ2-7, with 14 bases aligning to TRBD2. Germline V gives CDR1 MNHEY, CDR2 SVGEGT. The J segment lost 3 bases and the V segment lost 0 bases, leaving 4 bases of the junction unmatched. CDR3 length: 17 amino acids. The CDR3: CASSYSPGLAGGYEQYF. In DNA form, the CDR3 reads TGTGCCAGCAGTTACTCTCCTGGACTAGCGGGAGGCTACGAGCAGTACTTC.

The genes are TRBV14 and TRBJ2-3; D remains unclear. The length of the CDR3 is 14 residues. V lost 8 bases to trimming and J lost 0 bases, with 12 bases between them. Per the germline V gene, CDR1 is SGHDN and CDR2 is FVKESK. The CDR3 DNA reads TGTGCCAGCTCTGGTCGGGTTAGCACAGATACGCAGTATTTT. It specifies CASSGRVSTDTQYF.

The CDR3 spells CASSPPGDTIYF. The CDR3 DNA sequence: TGTGCCAGCAGCCCTCCCGGAGACACCATATATTTT. J is TRBJ1-3 and V is TRBV11-2; D is undetermined. This CDR3 is 12 amino acids long. The germline V gene encodes CDR1 SGHAT and CDR2 FQNNGV. Trimming took 5 bases from V and 8 from J, leaving 10 bases between them.

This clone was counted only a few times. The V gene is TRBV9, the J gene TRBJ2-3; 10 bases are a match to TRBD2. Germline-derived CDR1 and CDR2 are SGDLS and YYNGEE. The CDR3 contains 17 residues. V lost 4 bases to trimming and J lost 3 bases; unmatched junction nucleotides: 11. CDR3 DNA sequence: TGTGCCAGCAGCTTCCGGGGGACTAGCGAAGCAACAGATACGCAGTATTTT. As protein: CASSFRGTSEATDTQYF.

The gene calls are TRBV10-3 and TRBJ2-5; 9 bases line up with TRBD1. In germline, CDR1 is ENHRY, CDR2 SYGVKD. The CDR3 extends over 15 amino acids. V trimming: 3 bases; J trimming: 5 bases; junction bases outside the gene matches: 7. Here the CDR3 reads CAISDEQGAVETQYF. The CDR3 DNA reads TGTGCCATCAGTGACGAACAGGGGGCTGTGGAGACCCAGTACTTC.

The CDR3 is CASSPRTGINNEQFF. The CDR3 coding sequence is TGTGCCAGCAGCCCGCGAACGGGAATTAACAATGAGCAGTTCTTC. This chain joins TRBV3-1 (or the pseudogene TRBV3-2) and TRBJ2-1, with a tentative D call TRBD2 (5 bases). Trimming pared 4 bases from V and 5 bases from J, leaving 15 bases between. Germline CDR1 is LGHDT and CDR2 is YNNKEL (reference sequence). The CDR3 spans 15 residues.

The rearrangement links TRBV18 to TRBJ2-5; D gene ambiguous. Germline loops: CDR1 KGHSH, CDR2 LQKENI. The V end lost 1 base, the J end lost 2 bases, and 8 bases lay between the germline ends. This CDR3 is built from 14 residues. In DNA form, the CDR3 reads TGTGCCAGCTCACCACTGTACGGTCAAGAGACCCAGTACTTC. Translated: CASSPLYGQETQYF.

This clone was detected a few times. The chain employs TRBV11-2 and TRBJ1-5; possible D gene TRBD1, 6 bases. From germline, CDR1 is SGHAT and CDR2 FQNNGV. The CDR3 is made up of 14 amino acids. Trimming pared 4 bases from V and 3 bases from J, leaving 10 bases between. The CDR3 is CASSSGHNNQPQHF. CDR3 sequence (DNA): TGTGCCAGCAGCTCGGGACACAACAATCAGCCCCAGCATTTT.

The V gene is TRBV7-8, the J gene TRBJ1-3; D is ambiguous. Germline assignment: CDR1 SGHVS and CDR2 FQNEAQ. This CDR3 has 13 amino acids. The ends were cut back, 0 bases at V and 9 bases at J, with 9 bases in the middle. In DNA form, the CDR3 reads TGTGCCAGCAGCTTAGCGGCCGGAGGCACCATATATTTT. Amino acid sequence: CASSLAAGGTIYF.

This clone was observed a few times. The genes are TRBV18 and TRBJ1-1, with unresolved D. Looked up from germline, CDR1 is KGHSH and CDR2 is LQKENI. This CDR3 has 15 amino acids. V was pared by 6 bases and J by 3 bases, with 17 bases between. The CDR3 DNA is TGTGCCAGCTCCCCATTGAGGAATGAAGACACTGAAGCTTTCTTT. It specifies CASSPLRNEDTEAFF.

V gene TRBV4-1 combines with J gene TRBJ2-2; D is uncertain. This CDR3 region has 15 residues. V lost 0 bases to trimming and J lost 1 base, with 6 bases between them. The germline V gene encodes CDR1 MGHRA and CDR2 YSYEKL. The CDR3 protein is CASSQDPGNTGELFF. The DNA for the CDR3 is TGCGCCAGCAGCCAAGATCCAGGGAACACCGGGGAGCTGTTTTTT.

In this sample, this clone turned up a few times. CDR3 sequence reads: CASSSHRGQTEAFF. The CDR3 coding sequence is TGTGCCAGCAGCTCCCACAGGGGGCAAACTGAAGCTTTCTTT. The chain combines TRBV5-4 with TRBJ1-1; TRBD1 agrees at 9 bases. The V gene's germline CDR1 is SGHNT and CDR2 YYREEE (reference sequence). This CDR3 comprises 14 residues. Trimming at V came to 3 bases and at J to 5 bases, leaving 5 bases not matched to a gene.

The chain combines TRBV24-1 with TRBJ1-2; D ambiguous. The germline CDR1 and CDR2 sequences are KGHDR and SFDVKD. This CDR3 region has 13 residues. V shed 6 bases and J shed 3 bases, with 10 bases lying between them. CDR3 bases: TGTGCCACCAGTACAGAATCCGACTATGGCTACACCTTC. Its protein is CATSTESDYGYTF.

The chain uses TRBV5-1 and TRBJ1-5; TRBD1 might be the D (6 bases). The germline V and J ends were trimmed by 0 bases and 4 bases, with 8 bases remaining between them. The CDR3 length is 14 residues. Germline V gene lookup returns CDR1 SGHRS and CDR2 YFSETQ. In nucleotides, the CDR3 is TGCGCCAGCAGCTTGGGAGACAGGAATCAGCCCCAGCATTTT. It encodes CASSLGDRNQPQHF.

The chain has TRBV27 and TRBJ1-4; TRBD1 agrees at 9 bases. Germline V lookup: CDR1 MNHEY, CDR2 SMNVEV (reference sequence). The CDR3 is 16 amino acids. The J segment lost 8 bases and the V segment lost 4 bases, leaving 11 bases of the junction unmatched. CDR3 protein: CASSSSSGTGREKLFF. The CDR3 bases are TGTGCCAGCAGTTCGTCCTCCGGGACAGGGAGGGAAAAACTGTTTTTT.

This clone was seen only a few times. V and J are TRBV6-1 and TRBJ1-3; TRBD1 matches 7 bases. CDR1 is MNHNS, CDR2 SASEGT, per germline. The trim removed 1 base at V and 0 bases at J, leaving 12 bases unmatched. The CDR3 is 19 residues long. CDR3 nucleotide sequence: TGTGCCAGCAGTGAAGGGGGACAGTCAATTTCCCTCTCTGGAAACACCATATATTTT. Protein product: CASSEGGQSISLSGNTIYF.

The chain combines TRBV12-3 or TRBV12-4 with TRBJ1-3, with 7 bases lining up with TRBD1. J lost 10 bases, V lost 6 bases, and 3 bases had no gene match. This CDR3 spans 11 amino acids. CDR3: CASSHRGTIYF. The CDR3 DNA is TGTGCCAGCAGCCACAGGGGAACCATATATTTT.

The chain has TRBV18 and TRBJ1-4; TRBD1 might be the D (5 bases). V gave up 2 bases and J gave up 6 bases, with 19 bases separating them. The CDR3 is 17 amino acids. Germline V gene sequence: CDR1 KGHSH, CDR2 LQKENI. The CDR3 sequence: CASSPYAPGTLDEKLFF. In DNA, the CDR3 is TGTGCCAGCTCACCATATGCCCCCGGGACTTTAGATGAAAAACTGTTTTTT.

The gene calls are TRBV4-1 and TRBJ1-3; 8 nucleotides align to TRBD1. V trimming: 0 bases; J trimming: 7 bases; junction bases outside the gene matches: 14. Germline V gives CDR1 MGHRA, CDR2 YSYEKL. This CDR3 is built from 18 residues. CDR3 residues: CASSQDTAGGAWLNTIYF. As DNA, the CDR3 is TGCGCCAGCAGCCAAGATACCGCAGGGGGCGCATGGCTGAACACCATATATTTT.

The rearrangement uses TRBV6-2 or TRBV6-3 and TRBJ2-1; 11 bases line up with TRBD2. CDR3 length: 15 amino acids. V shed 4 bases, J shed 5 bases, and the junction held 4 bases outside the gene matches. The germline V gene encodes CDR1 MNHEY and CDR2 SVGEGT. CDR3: CASSLAGGPHNEQFF. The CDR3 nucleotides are TGTGCCAGCAGTTTAGCGGGGGGGCCCCACAATGAGCAGTTCTTC.

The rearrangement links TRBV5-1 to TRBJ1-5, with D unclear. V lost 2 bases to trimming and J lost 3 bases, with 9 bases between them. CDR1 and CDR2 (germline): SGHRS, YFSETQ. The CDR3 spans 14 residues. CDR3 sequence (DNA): TGCGCCAGCAGCTTCTCCGGGGACAATCAGCCCCAGCATTTT. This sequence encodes CASSFSGDNQPQHF.

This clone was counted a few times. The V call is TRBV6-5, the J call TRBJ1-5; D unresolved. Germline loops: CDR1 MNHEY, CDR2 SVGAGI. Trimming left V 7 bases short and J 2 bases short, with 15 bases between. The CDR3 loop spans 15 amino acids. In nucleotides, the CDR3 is TGTGCCAGCAATTGGGCGAAATCCGGCAATCAGCCCCAGCATTTT. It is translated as CASNWAKSGNQPQHF.

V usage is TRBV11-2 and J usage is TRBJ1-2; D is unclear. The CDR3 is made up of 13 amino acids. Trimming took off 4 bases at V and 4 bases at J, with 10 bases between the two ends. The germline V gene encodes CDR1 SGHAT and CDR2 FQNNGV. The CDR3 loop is CASSSPDIYGYTF. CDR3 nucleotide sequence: TGTGCCAGCAGCTCCCCTGACATCTATGGCTACACCTTC.

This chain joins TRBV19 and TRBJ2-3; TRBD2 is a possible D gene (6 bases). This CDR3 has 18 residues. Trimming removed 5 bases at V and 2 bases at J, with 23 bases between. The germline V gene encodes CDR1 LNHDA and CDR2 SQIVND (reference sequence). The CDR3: CASSPITGLKLHTDTQYF. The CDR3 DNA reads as TGTGCCAGTAGTCCTATCACGGGACTTAAACTCCACACAGATACGCAGTATTTT.